The T cell receptor (beta chain) under discussion was sequenced for a study of regulatory T cells in long-lasting Graves disease. This clonotype occurred many times. As yet, its antigen is unknown. General observations from the study: Patients with persistent disease shared some 2,900 public clonotypes, outpacing the roughly 1,000 shared by new patients.

V lost 4 bases and J lost 2, with 12 bases in between. Looked up from germline, CDR1 is MNHEY and CDR2 is SMNVEV (reference sequence). The CDR3 runs to 16 residues. Noted time point: newly diagnosed GD, antithyroid drugs for less than 3 months. There was RNA extracted from PBMCs, and the TCR library was made from it. HTBI primers from iRepertoire and Arm-PCR of CDR3 regions yielded the TCR beta libraries. TCRdb reanalysed the multiplex PCR reads using MiXCR and keeps one entry per CDR3 protein. The data contain approximately 470,000 distinct CDR3 sequences, under 20% of them singletons. Another study also made use of these data, one on T cells in Graves' hyperthyroidism and ophthalmopathy. From that second work: The study used the HTBI primer set for a first-round RT-PCR of the TCR CDR3.

V usage is TRBV27 and J usage is TRBJ1-6, with a tentative D call TRBD1 (6 bases). The receptor was derived from a man in his forties with Graves disease. Sequencing used peripheral blood mononuclear cells (PBMCs), obtained at new diagnosis, from a patient treated with antithyroid drugs. The CDR3 nucleotides read TGTGCCAGCAGTTACTCAGGGGCTGCCTATAATTCACCCCTCCACTTT. This encodes CASSYSGAAYNSPLHF.